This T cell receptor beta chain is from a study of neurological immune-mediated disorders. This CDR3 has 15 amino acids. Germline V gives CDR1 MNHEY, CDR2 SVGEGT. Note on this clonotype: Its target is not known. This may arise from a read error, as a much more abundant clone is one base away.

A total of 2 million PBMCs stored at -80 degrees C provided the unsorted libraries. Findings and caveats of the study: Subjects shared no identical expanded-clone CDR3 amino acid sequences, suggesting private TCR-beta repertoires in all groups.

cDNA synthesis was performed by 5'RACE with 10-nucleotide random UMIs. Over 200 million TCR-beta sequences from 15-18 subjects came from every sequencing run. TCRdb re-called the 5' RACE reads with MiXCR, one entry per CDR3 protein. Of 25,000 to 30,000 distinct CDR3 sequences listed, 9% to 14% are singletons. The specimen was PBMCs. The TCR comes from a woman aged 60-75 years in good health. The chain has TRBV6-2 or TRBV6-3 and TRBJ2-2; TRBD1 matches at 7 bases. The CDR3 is CANSPDREWTGELFF. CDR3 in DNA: TGTGCCAACAGTCCCGACAGGGAGTGGACCGGGGAGCTGTTTTTT.